The rows below give T cell receptor beta chains drawn from one sample of a study of beta chain features in type 1 diabetes. Profiled with immunoSEQ multiplex PCR; TCRdb holds only in-frame clones, not every one. The sample lists around 280,000 clones; roughly 8% were seen once. Sequenced sample: central memory CD4+ T cells from blood. The source is a woman in her late teens or twenties in good health. Each CDR3 is given with its conserved first and last residue. D genes are given only for firm matches. Size is omitted from some rows. Given values are once, few, many or a class for expanded clones.

v_call,clone_size,d_call,j_call,cdr3_nt,cdr3_aa
TRBV20-1,-,-,TRBJ2-5,TGCAGTGCAACCCGACAGGCCCGTCGGTACTTC,CSATRQARRYF
TRBV27,-,TRBD1,TRBJ2-2,TGTGCCAGCCGGACAGGGGTCGGGGAGCTGTTTTTT,CASRTGVGELFF
TRBV9,-,TRBD2,TRBJ2-3,TGTGCCAGCAGCGTAGGGGCCCTAGCGGGAGTTCTAGATACGCAGTATTTT,CASSVGALAGVLDTQYF
TRBV5-4,-,-,TRBJ2-3,TGTGCCAGCAGTGAGCGGTCCCACACAGATACGCAGTATTTT,CASSERSHTDTQYF
TRBV27,-,-,TRBJ2-5,TGTGCCAGCAGTTTAGCGGACAGCTTCCAAGAGACCCAGTACTTC,CASSLADSFQETQYF
TRBV30,-,-,TRBJ1-2,TGTGCCTGGAAGTCAGGGGTCTATGGCTACACCTTC,CAWKSGVYGYTF
TRBV4-1,-,TRBD1,TRBJ1-5,TGCGCCAGCAGCCAAGTGGGCAGGGGGCAGGAGGGCAATCAGCCCCAGCATTTT,CASSQVGRGQEGNQPQHF
TRBV4-1,few,TRBD2,TRBJ2-1,TGCGCCAGCAGCCAAAGACTAGCGGGAGGGGATAATAACTACAATGAGCAGTTCTTC,CASSQRLAGGDNNYNEQFF
TRBV11-2,few,-,TRBJ2-5,TGTGCCAGCAGCTTAGGGGCTAGGGAGACCCAGTACTTC,CASSLGARETQYF
TRBV7-2,-,TRBD2,TRBJ2-7,TGTGCCAGCAGCTCACTAGCGGGAGTAGTGTACGAGCAGTACTTC,CASSSLAGVVYEQYF
TRBV5-1,few,-,TRBJ1-6,TGCGCCAGCAGCTTGGTGACAGATTCACCCCTCCACTTT,CASSLVTDSPLHF
TRBV5-4,few,TRBD2,TRBJ2-1,TGTGCCAGCAGCTTAGGGCTAGCGGGAGGGAGGGAGCAGTTCTTC,CASSLGLAGGREQFF
TRBV6-1,-,-,TRBJ2-1,TGTGCCGGAAAAGACAGCGCCTACAATGAGCAGTTCTTC,CAGKDSAYNEQFF
TRBV9,once,TRBD1,TRBJ2-3,TGTGCCAGCAGCGTAGATTGGACAGGGCGCACAGATACGCAGTATTTT,CASSVDWTGRTDTQYF
TRBV14,few,-,TRBJ2-5,TGTGCCAGCAGCCAGAGAACTACAGGGACCCTGAAACAAGAGACCCAGTACTTC,CASSQRTTGTLKQETQYF
TRBV30,many,-,TRBJ2-1,TGTGCGTTTGGCGGGATGAATGAGCAGTTCTTC,CAFGGMNEQFF
TRBV7-3,few,TRBD2,TRBJ2-1,TGTGCCAGCAGCTTAAGCCGAGCGGGGGGTCGAAGTGAGCAGTTCTTC,CASSLSRAGGRSEQFF
TRBV5-5,many,-,TRBJ2-5,TGTGCCAGCAGCTTGGAGGTTGGAATACAAGAGACCCAGTACTTC,CASSLEVGIQETQYF
TRBV11-2,-,-,TRBJ2-5,TGTGCCAGCATCTGTCAGGGGACCCAAGAGACCCAGTACTTC,CASICQGTQETQYF
TRBV5-1,few,TRBD1,TRBJ1-6,TGCGCCAGCAGCTTGGGACAGGGGAATTCACCCCTCCACTTT,CASSLGQGNSPLHF
TRBV7-2,few,TRBD2,TRBJ2-1,TGTGCCAGCAGCTTCGTTTCCGTCCGGGGCGGGAGACGGAATGAGCAGTTCTTC,CASSFVSVRGGRRNEQFF
TRBV6-6,few,-,TRBJ1-2,TGTGCCAGCAGTTACTCTGGACGGGACTATGGCTACACCTTC,CASSYSGRDYGYTF
TRBV6-1,-,-,TRBJ1-3,TGTGCCAGCAGTGAAGTGGGGGTAGCTGGAAACACCATATATTTT,CASSEVGVAGNTIYF
TRBV5-1,-,-,TRBJ2-1,TGCGCCTCGACAGATAGCTCCTACAATGAGCAGTTCTTC,CASTDSSYNEQFF
TRBV19,few,TRBD1,TRBJ2-3,TGTGCCAGTAGTCCCGGACAGGGGGATATAGATACGCAGTATTTT,CASSPGQGDIDTQYF